This is a list of T cell receptor beta chains from one sample in a study of cytotoxic CD8 clonotypes in ibrutinib-treated CLL. Some clones are missing from TCRdb's copy, which holds only in-frame ones; the method was immunoSEQ multiplex PCR. The sample shows 130,000 to 150,000 clones, less than 95% of them seen only once. The specimen was PBMCs, collected after 12 months of ibrutinib treatment. The receptors derive from a human donor with chronic lymphocytic leukemia. CDR3s include the opening cysteine and the closing phenylalanine or tryptophan. D genes are given only for firm matches.

D: TRBD1; V: TRBV5-8; CDR3: CASSPGTVDTQYF
D: NA; V: TRBV7-2; CDR3: CASSFKTYTGELFF
D: NA; V: TRBV6-5; CDR3: CASSYSSRGDEKLFF
D: NA; V: TRBV23-1; CDR3: CASRTVPDTETTNEKLFF
D: NA; V: TRBV28; CDR3: CASSSPSYSGELFF
D: NA; V: TRBV30; CDR3: CAWSLRGTGYGYTF
D: NA; V: TRBV6-5; CDR3: CASTGNYEQYF
D: NA; V: TRBV27; CDR3: CASSLLPQERVEDTQYF
D: NA; V: TRBV6-4; CDR3: CASSQTGRETQYF
D: NA; V: TRBV5-1; CDR3: CASSLAMGAGETQYF
D: TRBD1; V: TRBV6-5; CDR3: CASSYSIAGGYEQYF
D: NA; V: TRBV28; CDR3: CASSFGLSEQYF
D: NA; V: TRBV28; CDR3: CASSFVVGIPDRNEQFF
D: TRBD1; V: TRBV4-1; CDR3: CASNPTGTDYMLGYTF
D: NA; V: TRBV4-3; CDR3: CASSQDYVAGTNNEQFF
D: NA; V: TRBV10-3; CDR3: CAIAVLEGTDTQYF